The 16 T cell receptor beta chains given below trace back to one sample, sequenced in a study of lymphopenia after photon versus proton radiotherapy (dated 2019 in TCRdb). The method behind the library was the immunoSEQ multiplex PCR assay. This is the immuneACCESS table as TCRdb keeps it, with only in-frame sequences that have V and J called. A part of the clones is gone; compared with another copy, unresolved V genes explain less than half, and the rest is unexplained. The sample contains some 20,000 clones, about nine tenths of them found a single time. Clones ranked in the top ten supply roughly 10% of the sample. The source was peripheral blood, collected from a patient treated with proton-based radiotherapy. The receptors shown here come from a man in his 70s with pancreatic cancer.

The CDR3 DNA sequence: TGCGCCAGCAGATTAGGGGAGAACACTGAAGCTTTCTTT. It yields the protein CASRLGENTEAFF. The chain has TRBV5-1 and TRBJ1-1, with TRBD1 as a possible D gene (5 bases). V was cut by 5 bases and J by 1 base, with 9 bases left in between. Germline V CDR1 and CDR2: SGHRS, YFSETQ. The CDR3 contains 13 residues.

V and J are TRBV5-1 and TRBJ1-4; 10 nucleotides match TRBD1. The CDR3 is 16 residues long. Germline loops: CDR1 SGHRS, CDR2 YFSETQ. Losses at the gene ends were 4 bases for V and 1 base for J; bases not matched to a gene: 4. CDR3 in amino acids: CASSQRTGGTNEKLFF. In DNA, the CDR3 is TGCGCCAGCAGCCAGCGGACAGGGGGAACTAATGAAAAACTGTTTTTT.

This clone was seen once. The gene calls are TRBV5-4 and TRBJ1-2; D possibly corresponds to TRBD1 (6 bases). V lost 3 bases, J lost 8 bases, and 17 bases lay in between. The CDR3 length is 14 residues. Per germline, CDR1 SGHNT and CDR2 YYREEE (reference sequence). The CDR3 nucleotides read TGTGCCAGCAGCTCGGCAGGGGTTGAAAGCGGCTACACCTTC. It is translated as CASSSAGVESGYTF.

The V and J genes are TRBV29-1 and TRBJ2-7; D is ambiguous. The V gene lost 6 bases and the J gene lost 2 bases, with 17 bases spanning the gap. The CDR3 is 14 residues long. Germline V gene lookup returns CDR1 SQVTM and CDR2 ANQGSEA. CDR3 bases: TGCAGCGTAGCCGCCCAAGGACGGACCTACGAGCAGTACTTC. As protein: CSVAAQGRTYEQYF.

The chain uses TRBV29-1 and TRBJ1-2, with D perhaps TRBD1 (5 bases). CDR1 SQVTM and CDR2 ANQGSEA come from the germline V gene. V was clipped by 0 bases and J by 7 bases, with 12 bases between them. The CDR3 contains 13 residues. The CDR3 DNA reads TGCAGCGTTGAAGACAGGGTGGGAAGTGGCTACACCTTC. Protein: CSVEDRVGSGYTF.

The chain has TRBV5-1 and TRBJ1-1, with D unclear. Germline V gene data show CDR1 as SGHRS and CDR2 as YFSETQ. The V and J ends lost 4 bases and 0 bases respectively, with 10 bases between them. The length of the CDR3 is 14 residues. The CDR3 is CASSLNSLNTEAFF. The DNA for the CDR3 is TGCGCCAGCAGCCTGAACAGCTTGAACACTGAAGCTTTCTTT.

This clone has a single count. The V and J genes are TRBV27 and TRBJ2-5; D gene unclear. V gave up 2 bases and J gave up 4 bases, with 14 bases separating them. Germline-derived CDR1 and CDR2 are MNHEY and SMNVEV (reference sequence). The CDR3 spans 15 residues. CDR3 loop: CASSLGNRVGETQYF. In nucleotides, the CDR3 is TGTGCCAGCAGTTTAGGGAACCGGGTAGGAGAGACCCAGTACTTC.

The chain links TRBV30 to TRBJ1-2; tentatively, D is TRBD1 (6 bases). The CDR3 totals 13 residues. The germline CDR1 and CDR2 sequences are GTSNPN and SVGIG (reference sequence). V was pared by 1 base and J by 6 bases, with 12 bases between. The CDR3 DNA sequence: TGTGCCTGGAGTGAGGGGGTCATCAATGGCTACACCTTC. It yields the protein CAWSEGVINGYTF.

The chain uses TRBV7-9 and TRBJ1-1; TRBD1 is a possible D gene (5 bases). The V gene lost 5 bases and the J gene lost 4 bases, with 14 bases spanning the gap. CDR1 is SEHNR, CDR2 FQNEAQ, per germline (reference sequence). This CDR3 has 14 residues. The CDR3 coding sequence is TGTGCCAGCAGCCGTTTGGGACTTCGCACTGAAGCTTTCTTT. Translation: CASSRLGLRTEAFF.

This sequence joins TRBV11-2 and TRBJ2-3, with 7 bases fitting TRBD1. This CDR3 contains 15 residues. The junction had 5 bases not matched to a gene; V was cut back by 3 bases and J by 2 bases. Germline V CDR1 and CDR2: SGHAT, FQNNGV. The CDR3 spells CASSFRGQPTDTQYF. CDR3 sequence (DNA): TGTGCCAGCAGCTTCCGGGGACAGCCCACAGATACGCAGTATTTT.

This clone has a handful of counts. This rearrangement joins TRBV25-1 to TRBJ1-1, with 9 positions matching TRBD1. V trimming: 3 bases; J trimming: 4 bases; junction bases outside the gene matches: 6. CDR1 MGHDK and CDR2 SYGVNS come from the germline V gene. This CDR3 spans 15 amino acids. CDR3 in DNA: TGTGCCAGCAGTGACCTGGGACAGGGAGGCACTGAAGCTTTCTTT. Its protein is CASSDLGQGGTEAFF.

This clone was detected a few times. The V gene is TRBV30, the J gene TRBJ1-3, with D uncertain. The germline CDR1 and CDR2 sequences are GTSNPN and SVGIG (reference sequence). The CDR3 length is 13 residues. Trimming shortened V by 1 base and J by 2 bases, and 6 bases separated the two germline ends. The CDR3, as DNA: TGTGCCTGGAGTGGGGGTCCTGGAAACACCATATATTTT. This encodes CAWSGGPGNTIYF.

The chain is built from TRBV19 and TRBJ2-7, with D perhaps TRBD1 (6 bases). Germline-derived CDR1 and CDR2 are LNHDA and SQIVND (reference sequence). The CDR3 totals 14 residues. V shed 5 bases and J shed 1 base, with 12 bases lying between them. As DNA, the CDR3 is TGTGCCAGTAGTTCTAGGGGGTTTTCCTACGAGCAGTACTTC. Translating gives CASSSRGFSYEQYF.

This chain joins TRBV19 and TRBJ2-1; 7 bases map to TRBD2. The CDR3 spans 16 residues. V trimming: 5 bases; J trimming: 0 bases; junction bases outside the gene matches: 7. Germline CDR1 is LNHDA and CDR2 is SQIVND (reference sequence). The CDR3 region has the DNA TGTGCCAGTAGTGTCCCGGGCGGGAGCTCCTACAATGAGCAGTTCTTC. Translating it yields CASSVPGGSSYNEQFF.

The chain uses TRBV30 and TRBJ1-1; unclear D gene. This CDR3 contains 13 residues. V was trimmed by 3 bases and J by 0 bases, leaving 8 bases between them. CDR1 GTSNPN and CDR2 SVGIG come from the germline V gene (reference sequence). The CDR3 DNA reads TGTGCCTGGAGGGAATACGTGAACACTGAAGCTTTCTTT. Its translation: CAWREYVNTEAFF. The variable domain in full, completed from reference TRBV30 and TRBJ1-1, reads SQTIHQWPATLVQPVGSPLSLECTVEGTSNPNLYWYRQAAGRGLQLLFYSVGIGQISSEVPQNLSASRPQDRQFILSSKKLLLSDSGFYLCAWREYVNTEAFFGQGTRLTVV.

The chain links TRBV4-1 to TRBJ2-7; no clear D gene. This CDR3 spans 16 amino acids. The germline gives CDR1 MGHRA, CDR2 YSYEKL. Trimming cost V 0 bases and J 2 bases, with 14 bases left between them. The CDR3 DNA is TGCGCCAGCAGCCAAGATCGGTCGGTCAGAACCTACGAGCAGTACTTC. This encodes CASSQDRSVRTYEQYF.